Sequencing of this TCR beta chain was carried out in a study of blood T cells in healthy people across ages. This clonotype was counted many times. It was with a sample-barcoded 5' primer and a J-beta primer mix that a second PCR of about 6 to 11 cycles was run. MiXCR, applied by TCRdb to the 5' RACE reads, yields one record per CDR3 protein. The sample consists of 870,000 or so distinct CDR3 sequences, 29% of them appearing once. The CDR3 has 13 amino acids. The V segment lost 5 bases and the J segment 8 bases; nucleotides outside the gene matches: 8. Germline-derived CDR1 and CDR2 are SGHTA and FQGNSA.

The TCR originated in a woman over 75 in good health. The chain joins TRBV7-2 to TRBJ1-1; 7 bases are a match to TRBD1. The sequenced sample was blood. The CDR3 nucleotides read TGTGCCAGCAGCCCGACAGGGAAGGGCGAAGCTTTCTTT. The encoded protein is CASSPTGKGEAFF.